Presented here are 11 T cell receptor beta chains from one specimen sequenced in a study of T cell responses to AZD1222 COVID-19 vaccine. Measured with immunoSEQ multiplex PCR; TCRdb has only the in-frame clones, and not every one. This table holds 100,000 to 150,000 clones, over 90% found once. The sample in question was peripheral blood, obtained on day 0 of AZD1222 vaccination. The receptors were gathered from an adult in good health.

The chain employs TRBV12-3 or TRBV12-4 and TRBJ1-6, with a weak D call TRBD1 (5 bases). Trimming pared 5 bases from V and 13 bases from J, leaving 12 bases between. CDR3 length: 12 residues. CDR3 DNA sequence: TGTGCCAGCAGTGCCGGGGGGGGTCCCCTCCACTTT. Protein: CASSAGGGPLHF.

The chain links TRBV7-9 to TRBJ2-7; the match to TRBD1 covers 9 bases. J was trimmed by 3 bases and V by 0 bases; bases with no gene match: 0. From germline, CDR1 is SEHNR and CDR2 FQNEAQ (reference sequence). The CDR3 covers 14 residues. In DNA form, the CDR3 reads TGTGCCAGCAGCTTAGCGGGACAGGGCTACGAGCAGTACTTC. It encodes CASSLAGQGYEQYF. The complete variable domain, with remaining parts taken from reference TRBV7-9 and TRBJ2-7, reads DTGVSQNPRHKITKRGQNVTFRCDPISEHNRLYWYRQTLGQGPEFLTYFQNEAQLEKSRLLSDRFSAERPKGSFSTLEIQRTEQGDSAMYLCASSLAGQGYEQYFGPGTRLTVT.

V is TRBV9 and J is TRBJ2-1; a possible D gene is TRBD1 (6 bases). CDR1 SGDLS and CDR2 YYNGEE come from the germline V gene. The CDR3 totals 14 residues. The ends were cut back, 2 bases at V and 8 bases at J, with 14 bases in the middle. CDR3 in amino acids: CASSVEARGYEQFF. In nucleotides, the CDR3 is TGTGCCAGCAGCGTGGAAGCTAGGGGGTATGAGCAGTTCTTC.

The chain uses TRBV28 and TRBJ1-4; D remains ambiguous. Germline CDR1 is MDHEN and CDR2 is SYDVKM. The CDR3 is made up of 12 amino acids. Trimming removed 2 bases from V and 8 bases from J, with 6 bases in between. As DNA, the CDR3 is TGTGCCAGCAGTTTAGTCTGGGAAAAACTGTTTTTT. Encoded protein: CASSLVWEKLFF.

The sample holds one count of this clone. V gene TRBV5-4 combines with J gene TRBJ2-3; D is uncertain. Germline V CDR1 and CDR2: SGHNT, YYREEE (reference sequence). The length of the CDR3 is 16 residues. V was cut by 3 bases and J by 6 bases, with 20 bases left in between. This CDR3 is CASSSLDGLKGDTQYF. CDR3 in DNA: TGTGCCAGCAGCTCCCTGGACGGCCTGAAGGGTGATACGCAGTATTTT.

The chain couples TRBV2 to TRBJ1-2; D is unresolved. Germline CDR1 reads SNHLY; CDR2 reads FYNNEI. V was shortened by 1 base and J by 2 bases, with 11 bases between the two germline ends. The CDR3 is 15 amino acids. The CDR3 DNA sequence: TGTGCCAGCAGTGAAGGCCTTTCTTCCAACTATGGCTACACCTTC. Translated: CASSEGLSSNYGYTF.

This chain joins TRBV9 and TRBJ2-5; 12 bases match TRBD2. Germline CDR1 and CDR2: SGDLS and YYNGEE. This CDR3 spans 16 amino acids. The J segment lost 1 base and the V segment lost 0 bases, leaving 1 base of the junction unmatched. DNA of the CDR3: TGTGCCAGCAGCGTAGGGACTAGCGGGACCCAAGAGACCCAGTACTTC. Amino acid sequence: CASSVGTSGTQETQYF.

The CDR3 loop reads CASSPGQGFQPQHF. As DNA, the CDR3 is TGTGCCAGCAGCCCGGGACAGGGATTTCAGCCCCAGCATTTT. This chain joins TRBV7-2 and TRBJ1-5; 9 nucleotides align to TRBD1. Germline V gene lookup returns CDR1 SGHTA and CDR2 FQGNSA. The CDR3 extends over 14 amino acids. The junction had 5 bases not matched to a gene; V was cut back by 5 bases and J by 6 bases.

About this clone: Other DNA sequences in this specimen translate into the identical CDR3. The chain uses TRBV12-3 or TRBV12-4 and TRBJ2-5, with unresolved D. The V end lost 3 bases, the J end lost 4 bases, and 6 bases lay between the germline ends. The CDR3 spans 12 residues. DNA of the CDR3: TGTGCCAGCAGTTTTTCGAGAGAGACCCAGTACTTC. As protein: CASSFSRETQYF.

The J gene is TRBJ2-7, the V gene TRBV10-3, with a possible D match to TRBD2 (5 bases). Germline values: CDR1 ENHRY, CDR2 SYGVKD. The CDR3 is 13 amino acids. Deletions cut 4 bases from V and 5 bases from J, with 12 bases between. The CDR3 reads CAISGPGVNEQYF. Written as DNA, the CDR3 is TGTGCCATCAGTGGTCCCGGGGTCAACGAGCAGTACTTC.

The chain employs TRBV18 and TRBJ1-5; 7 bases match TRBD1. Germline V gene data show CDR1 as KGHSH and CDR2 as LQKENI. The CDR3 is 15 residues long. The junction had 6 bases not matched to a gene; V was cut back by 5 bases and J by 2 bases. The CDR3 nucleotides are TGTGCCAGCTCAGCTTTTCAGGGGGGCAATCAGCCCCAGCATTTT. Translating gives CASSAFQGGNQPQHF.